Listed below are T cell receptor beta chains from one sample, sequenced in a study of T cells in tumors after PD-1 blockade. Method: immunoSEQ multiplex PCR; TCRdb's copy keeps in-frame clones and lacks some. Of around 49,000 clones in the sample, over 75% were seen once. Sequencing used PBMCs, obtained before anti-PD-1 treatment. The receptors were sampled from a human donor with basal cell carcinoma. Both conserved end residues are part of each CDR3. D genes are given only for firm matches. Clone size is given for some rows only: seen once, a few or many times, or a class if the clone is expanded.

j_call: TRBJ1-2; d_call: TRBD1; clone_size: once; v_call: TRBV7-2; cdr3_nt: TGTGCCAGCAGCTTAGCAAGGACAGGGGTTTCTGGCTACACCTTC; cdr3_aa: CASSLARTGVSGYTF
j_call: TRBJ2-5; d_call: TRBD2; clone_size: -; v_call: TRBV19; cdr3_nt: TGTGCCAGTAGTAATTCAGCGGGGGCGGAAGAGACCCAGTACTTC; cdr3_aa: CASSNSAGAEETQYF
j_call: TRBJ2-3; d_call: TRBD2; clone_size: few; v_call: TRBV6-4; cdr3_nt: TGTGCCAGCAGTGACGGGACTAGCGGGGGGGATACGCAGTATTTT; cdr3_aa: CASSDGTSGGDTQYF
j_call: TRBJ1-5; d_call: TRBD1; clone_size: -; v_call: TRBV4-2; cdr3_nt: TGTGCCAGCAGCCAAGCACAGGGGAATCAGCCCCAGCATTTT; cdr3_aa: CASSQAQGNQPQHF
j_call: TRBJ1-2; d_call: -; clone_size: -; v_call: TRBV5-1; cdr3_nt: TGCGCCAGCAGTTTAACCGGGGGCGGCTATGGCTACACCTTC; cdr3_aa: CASSLTGGGYGYTF
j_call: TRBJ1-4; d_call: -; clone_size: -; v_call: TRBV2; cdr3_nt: TGTGCCAGCAGTCCGGGAAGAAAGGATGAAAAACTGTTTTTT; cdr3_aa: CASSPGRKDEKLFF
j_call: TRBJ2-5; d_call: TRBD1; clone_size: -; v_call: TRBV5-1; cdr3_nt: TGCGCCAGCAGCTCTGGGCCAGGGGGTCGGGAGACCCAGTACTTC; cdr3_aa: CASSSGPGGRETQYF
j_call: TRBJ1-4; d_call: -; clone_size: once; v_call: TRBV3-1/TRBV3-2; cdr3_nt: TGTGCCAGCAGCCCCCTGGGGGGTGAAAAACTGTTTTTT; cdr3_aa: CASSPLGGEKLFF
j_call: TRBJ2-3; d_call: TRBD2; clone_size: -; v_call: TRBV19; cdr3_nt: TGTGCCAGTAGTATGATGAGCGGGGGGTTCGTGGATACGCAGTATTTT; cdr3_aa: CASSMMSGGFVDTQYF
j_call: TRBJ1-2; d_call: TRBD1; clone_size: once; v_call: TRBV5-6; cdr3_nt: TGTGCCAGCAGCCCGAGGGGACAGGGGACGGTCTATGGCTACACCTTC; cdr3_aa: CASSPRGQGTVYGYTF
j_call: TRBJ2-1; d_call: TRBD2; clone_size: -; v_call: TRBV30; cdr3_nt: TGTGGTCATAGCGGGGGCCATTACAATGAGCAGTTCTTC; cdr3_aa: CGHSGGHYNEQFF
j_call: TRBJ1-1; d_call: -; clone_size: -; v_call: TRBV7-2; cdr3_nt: TGTGCCAGCAGCTCCTATGTGGAAACTGAAGCTTTCTTT; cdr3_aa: CASSSYVETEAFF
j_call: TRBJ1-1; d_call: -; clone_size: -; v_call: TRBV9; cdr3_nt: TGTGCCAGCAGCGTAGCGGGGGGGGCGAACACTGAAGCTTTCTTT; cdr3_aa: CASSVAGGANTEAFF
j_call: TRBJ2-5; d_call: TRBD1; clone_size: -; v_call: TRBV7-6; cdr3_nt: TGTGCCAGCAGCTCCCGCAGGGGGCAAGAGACCCAGTACTTC; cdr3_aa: CASSSRRGQETQYF
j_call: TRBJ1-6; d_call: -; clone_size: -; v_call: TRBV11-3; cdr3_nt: TGTGCCAGCAGCTTTTCACTAAACCGGGACAAAAATTCACCCCTCCACTTT; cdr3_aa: CASSFSLNRDKNSPLHF
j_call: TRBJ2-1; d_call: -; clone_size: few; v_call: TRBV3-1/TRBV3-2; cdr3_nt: TGTGCCAGCAGCCAAGTAGGGGAACAGTTCTTC; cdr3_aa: CASSQVGEQFF
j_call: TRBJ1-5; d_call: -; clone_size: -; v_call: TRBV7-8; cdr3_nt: TGTGCCAGCAGCACCTACAAAGGGGCACTTCTTAATCAGCCCCAGCATTTT; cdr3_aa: CASSTYKGALLNQPQHF
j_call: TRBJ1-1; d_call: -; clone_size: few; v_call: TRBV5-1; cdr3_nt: TGCGCCAGCAGCTTGGGGGATACTGAAGCTTTCTTT; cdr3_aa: CASSLGDTEAFF
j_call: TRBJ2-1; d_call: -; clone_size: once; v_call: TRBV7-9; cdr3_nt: TGTGCCAGCAGCCCTAGCCAATTCGGTGAGCAGTTCTTC; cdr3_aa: CASSPSQFGEQFF
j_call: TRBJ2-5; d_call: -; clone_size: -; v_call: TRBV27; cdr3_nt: TGTGCCAGCAGTGGGAGGGGGCGAGAGACCCAGTACTTC; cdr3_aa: CASSGRGRETQYF
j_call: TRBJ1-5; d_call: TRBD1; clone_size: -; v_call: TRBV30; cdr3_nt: TGTGCCTGGAGTGTTGGGACAGGGGGCGGCGGTCAGCCCCAGCATTTT; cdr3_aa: CAWSVGTGGGGQPQHF
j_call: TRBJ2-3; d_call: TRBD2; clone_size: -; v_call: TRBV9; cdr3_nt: TGTGCCAGCAGCGTAGCCGACGGGGGGGCCCGATTAGATACGCAGTATTTT; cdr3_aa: CASSVADGGARLDTQYF
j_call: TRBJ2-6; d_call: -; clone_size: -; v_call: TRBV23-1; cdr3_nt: TGCGCCAGCAGTCTCAGAAGCTCTGGGGCCAACGTCCTGACTTTC; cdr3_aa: CASSLRSSGANVLTF
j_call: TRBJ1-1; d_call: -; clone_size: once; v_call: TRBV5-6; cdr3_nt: TGTGCCAGCAGCTTGGCCGCGGGAACTGAAGCTTTCTTT; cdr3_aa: CASSLAAGTEAFF
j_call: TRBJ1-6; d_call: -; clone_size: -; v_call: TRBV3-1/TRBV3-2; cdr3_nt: TGTGCCAGCAGCCAGGGAGGGGGGATTTCACCCCTCCACTTT; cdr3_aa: CASSQGGGISPLHF
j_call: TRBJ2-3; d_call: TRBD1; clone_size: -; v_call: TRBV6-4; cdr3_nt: TGTGCCAGCAGTGTCGGACAGGGAACGACAGATACGCAGTATTTT; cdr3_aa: CASSVGQGTTDTQYF
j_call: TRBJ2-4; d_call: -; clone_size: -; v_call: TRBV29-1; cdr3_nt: TGCAGCGTTGACTTATCCGGTTCAAACATTCAGTACTTC; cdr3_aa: CSVDLSGSNIQYF
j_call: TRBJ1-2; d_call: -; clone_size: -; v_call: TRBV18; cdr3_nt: TGTGCCAGCTCACCAGGCAGATTTACAGACTATGGCTACACCTTC; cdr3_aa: CASSPGRFTDYGYTF